The 8 T cell receptor beta chains reported below all come from one sample, sequenced in a study of shared clonotypes between healthy human individuals. Clones were read by immunoSEQ multiplex PCR, and TCRdb kept only the in-frame ones, dropping some. The sample lists around 450,000 clones, about four fifths occurring once. Source material: PBMCs. All receptors come from a woman in her thirties or forties in good health. Some clones in this sample may be carry-over from other donors' samples.

A few counts support this clone. The chain uses TRBV28 and TRBJ2-1, with 8 bases that match TRBD1. V dropped 5 bases and J dropped 2; count of bases not matched to a gene: 5. The germline CDR1 and CDR2 sequences are MDHEN and SYDVKM. The CDR3 totals 15 residues. The CDR3 protein is CASSATGEPYNEQFF. The DNA for the CDR3 is TGTGCCAGCAGTGCGACAGGGGAGCCCTACAATGAGCAGTTCTTC.

This rearrangement joins TRBV11-2 to TRBJ2-1, with 12 bases aligning to TRBD2. This CDR3 spans 17 amino acids. Germline trimming cut 5 bases from V and 7 bases from J; bases unmatched to any gene: 12. Germline V gene sequence: CDR1 SGHAT, CDR2 FQNNGV. Written as DNA, the CDR3 is TGTGCCAGCAGCATCAGAAGACTAGCGGGAGTAGTAAATGAGCAGTTCTTC. This codes for CASSIRRLAGVVNEQFF.

About this clone: In the same sample, other DNA sequences code for this CDR3. This chain links TRBV28 with TRBJ2-7; D gene uncertain. V lost 3 bases, J lost 4 bases, and 4 bases lay in between. The CDR3 is 11 residues long. CDR1 is MDHEN and CDR2 is SYDVKM in the germline V gene. CDR3 DNA: TGTGCCAGCAGTTTTGGGTACGAGCAGTACTTC. Its protein is CASSFGYEQYF.

The V and J genes are TRBV5-1 and TRBJ2-3; 7 bases agree with TRBD2. Trimming removed 4 bases from V and 3 bases from J; junction bases left unmatched: 5. The CDR3 sequence is 14 residues long. Looked up from germline, CDR1 is SGHRS and CDR2 is YFSETQ. The CDR3 nucleotides are TGCGCCAGCAGCGGCGGGGGTTCAACAGATACGCAGTATTTT. This sequence encodes CASSGGGSTDTQYF.

This chain connects TRBV6-6 to TRBJ1-5, with 10 nucleotides matching TRBD1. Trimming cost V 7 bases and J 7 bases; bases outside gene matches: 7. The CDR3 has 14 amino acids. CDR1 is MNHNY, CDR2 SVGAGI, per germline (reference sequence). In nucleotides, the CDR3 is TGTGCCAGCACCGCGGGACAGGGGCGGCAGCCCCAGCATTTT. It codes for CASTAGQGRQPQHF.

This clone has only one observation. The chain couples TRBV6-6 to TRBJ1-1, with D unresolved. There are 13 residues in the CDR3. From germline, CDR1 is MNHNY and CDR2 SVGAGI (reference sequence). V lost 4 bases, J lost 2 bases, and 8 bases lay in between. The CDR3 DNA is TGTGCCAGCAGTTCCTCGGCTAACACTGAAGCTTTCTTT. Translating it yields CASSSSANTEAFF.

The count of this clone is one. This chain uses TRBV19 with TRBJ1-2; TRBD1 might be the D (5 bases). The CDR3 totals 14 residues. Germline lookup yields CDR1 LNHDA and CDR2 SQIVND (reference sequence). Trimming took 2 bases from V and 5 from J, leaving 12 bases between them. The CDR3 sequence: CASSIIQGKYGYTF. CDR3 DNA: TGTGCCAGTAGTATAATCCAGGGAAAGTATGGCTACACCTTC.

CDR3 residues: CATQAGGGRDTQYF. As DNA, the CDR3 is TGTGCCACTCAAGCGGGAGGGGGTCGGGATACGCAGTATTTT. The chain recombines TRBV15 with TRBJ2-3, with 10 bases identical to TRBD2. This CDR3 comprises 14 residues. The germline V gene has CDR1 LNHNV and CDR2 YYDKDF (reference sequence). The J segment lost 6 bases and the V segment lost 9 bases, leaving 9 bases of the junction unmatched.